This T cell receptor beta chain originates from a study of cytomegalovirus exposure and HLA in healthy donors. This clone was seen a few times. Antigen specificity is unknown. PCR used 60 Vbeta primers and 13 Jbeta primers. The table came from immunoSEQ multiplex PCR; TCRdb's copy has only in-frame clones and leaves some out. The profile shows under 110,000 clones, about two thirds of them singletons. Study-level points and caveats: Reported results showed that the classifier diagnosed cytomegalovirus status with high specificity and sensitivity. The availability of immune exposure information extended only to CMV serostatus. Judged likely to be a sequencing artifact was a cluster of highly shared sequence variants. Follow-up analysis later connected one missense variant in DCLRE1C with trimming of TCR beta V- and J-genes.

The sequenced sample consisted of PBMCs. This sequence originates from a female donor in good health and CMV-seronegative.

CDR3 loop: CASSLGDSSYNEQFF. The CDR3, as DNA: TGTGCCAGCAGCTTAGGCGACAGCTCCTACAATGAGCAGTTCTTC. The rearrangement joins TRBV11-3 to TRBJ2-1, with a tentative D call TRBD1 (5 bases). The CDR3 totals 15 residues. Trimming pared 1 base from V and 0 bases from J, leaving 7 bases between. CDR1 SGHNT and CDR2 YENEEA come from the germline V gene.